This TCR beta chain came from a study of neurological immune-mediated disorders (dated by TCRdb to about 2019). For the study in its entirety: The study compared peripheral blood TCR-beta repertoires of HTLV-I-associated myelopathy (HAM/TSP) patients, multiple sclerosis patients and healthy controls using UMI-based sequencing. Of the approximately 65 subjects in the cohort, about 14 were HAM/TSP patients, around 34 were multiple sclerosis patients, and some 20 were healthy controls. Longitudinal samples, technical triplicates and paired sorted CD4+ and CD8+ T-cell subsets, alongside PBMC samples, were included among the 106 TCR-beta libraries. Study-wide conclusions, independent of this receptor: Across subjects, expanded clones never shared an identical CDR3 amino acid sequence, which suggests that the TCR-beta repertoires in every group were private. TCR clonal expansion was highest in HAM/TSP patients and lowest in MS patients, with MS patients falling below even healthy controls.

For unsorted PBMC libraries, 2 million PBMCs were used after storage in RNAlater at -80 degrees C until RNA extraction. Peripheral blood was subjected to Ficoll-Hypaque density gradient centrifugation to isolate PBMCs, which were then cryopreserved in liquid nitrogen. CDR1 and CDR2, per the germline V gene (reference sequence), are DFQATT and SNEGSKA. There are 14 amino acids in the CDR3, from cysteine to phenylalanine inclusive. Of all the DNA, just the CDR3 is kept, 42 bases in frame from base 1. V drops 3 bases and J drops 2 bases, leaving 13 bases in between. cDNA was synthesized by template-switch 5'RACE using a primer with a 10-nucleotide random unique molecular identifier that tagged each TCR transcript. Every sequencing run covered 15-18 subjects and yielded more than 160 million TCR-beta sequences. The RNeasy kit was used to extract total RNA. The KAPA Real-time Library Amplification kit was used to amplify TCR-beta VDJ regions with primers for the TCR constant region and the 5'RACE anchor. Sample indexes and Illumina adaptors were added in a first PCR, after which library yield was increased in a second PCR. After Ampure bead purification, the roughly 650 bp TCR product was size-selected on a 2% E-gel SizeSelection system. Library quality was checked on a Bioanalyzer, concentration was measured with Qubit, and libraries were quantified with the Kapa Library Quantification kit before pooling. Libraries were sequenced paired-end 2 x 150 bp on an Illumina HiSeq 2500. To increase sequence diversity, about 24-32% phiX was spiked into each library pool. In the authors' own workflow: The UMI-based MiGEC pipeline processed quality-filtered reads and removed over 85% of raw TCR sequences during error correction. VDJ genes were aligned to IMGT germline references, and each clonotype was defined by a unique CDR3 amino acid sequence together with V-J genes. VDJtools evaluated clonal expansion, Shannon diversity and CDR3 relatedness (CalcPairwiseDistances, ClusterSamples); CLCbio workbench built phylogenetic trees. Expanded clones were defined as having at least 8 unique UMIs, based on coefficient-of-variation modelling across technical triplicates. The public reads were reanalyzed by TCRdb: fastp trimming at Q25, MiXCR alignment, in-frame beta chains only. CDR3 protein duplicates are merged, each entry listing the most common genes and DNA. These V and J calls are TCRdb output, not the study's own analysis. The sample yields tens of thousands of distinct CDR3 sequences; about 10% were counted once. Clones ranked in the top ten supply less than 25% of the sample.

This clonotype was counted ten times or more. Its antigen has not been determined. Base quality data are lacking; no much larger clone is found one base away. The rearrangement combines TRBV20-1 with TRBJ2-5; the D gene is not confidently resolved. The sequence derives from a woman in her sixties or seventies with HTLV-1-associated myelopathy (HAM/TSP). Sequencing was carried out using PBMCs. The DNA sequence follows: TGCAGTGCTAGGGTGCGCGAGCTACAAGAGACCCAGTACTTC. Translated, it gives CSARVRELQETQYF.